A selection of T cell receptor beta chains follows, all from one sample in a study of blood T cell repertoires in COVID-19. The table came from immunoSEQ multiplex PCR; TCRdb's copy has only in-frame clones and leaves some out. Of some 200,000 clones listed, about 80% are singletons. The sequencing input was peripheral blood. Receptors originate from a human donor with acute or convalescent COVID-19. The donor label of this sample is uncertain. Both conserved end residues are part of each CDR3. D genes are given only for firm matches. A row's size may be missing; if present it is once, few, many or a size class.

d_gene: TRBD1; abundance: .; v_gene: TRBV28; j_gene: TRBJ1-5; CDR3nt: TGTGCCAGCACCAAGACAGGGCAAGGTCAGCCCCAGCATTTT; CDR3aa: CASTKTGQGQPQHF
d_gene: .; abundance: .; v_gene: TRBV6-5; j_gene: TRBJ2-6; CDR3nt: TGTGCCAGCAGTTTGACAGCCTCTGGGGCCAACGTCCTGACTTTC; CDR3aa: CASSLTASGANVLTF
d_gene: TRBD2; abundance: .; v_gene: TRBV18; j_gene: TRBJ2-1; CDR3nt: TGTGCCAGCTCACCACGGGGACTAGCGAATTCCTACAATGAGCAGTTCTTC; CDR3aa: CASSPRGLANSYNEQFF
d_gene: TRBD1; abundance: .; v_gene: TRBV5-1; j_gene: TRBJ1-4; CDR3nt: TGCGCCAGCAGGCCCGGGGCAGGGGGCGAAAAACTGTTTTTT; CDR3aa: CASRPGAGGEKLFF
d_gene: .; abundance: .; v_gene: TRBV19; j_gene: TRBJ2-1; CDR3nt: TGTGCCAGTAGACCGGGACTTGAGTTCTTC; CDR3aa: CASRPGLEFF
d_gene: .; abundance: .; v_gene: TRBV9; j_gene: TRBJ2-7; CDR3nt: TGTGCCAGCAGCGTAGCTCTCGGGAGTGAGGTGCAGTACTTC; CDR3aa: CASSVALGSEVQYF
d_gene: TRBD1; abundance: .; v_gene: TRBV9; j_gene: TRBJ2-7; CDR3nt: TGTGCCAGCAGCGCCGGGACAGGGACGTACGAGCAGTACTTC; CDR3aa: CASSAGTGTYEQYF
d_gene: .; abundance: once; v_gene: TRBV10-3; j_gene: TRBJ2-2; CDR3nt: TGTGCCATCGTTCAGGGTGACACCGGGGAGCTGTTTTTT; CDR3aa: CAIVQGDTGELFF
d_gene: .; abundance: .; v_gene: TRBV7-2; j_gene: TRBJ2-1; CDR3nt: TGTGCCAGCAGCCCAAGGACTATGAGCTACAATGAGCAGTTCTTC; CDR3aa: CASSPRTMSYNEQFF
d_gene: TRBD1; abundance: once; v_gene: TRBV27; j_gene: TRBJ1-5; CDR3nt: TGTGCCAGCAGTATGACAGGGTTTGGTCAGCCCCAGCATTTT; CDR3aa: CASSMTGFGQPQHF
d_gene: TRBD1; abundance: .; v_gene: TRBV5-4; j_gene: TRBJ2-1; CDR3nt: TGTGCCAGCAGCTTGAGACAGGGGGCGCGCGATGAGCAGTTCTTC; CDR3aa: CASSLRQGARDEQFF
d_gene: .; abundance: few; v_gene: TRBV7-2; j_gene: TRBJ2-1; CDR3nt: TGTGCCAGCAGCTTAGCCTCGCTAGCGTACAATGAGCAGTTCTTC; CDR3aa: CASSLASLAYNEQFF
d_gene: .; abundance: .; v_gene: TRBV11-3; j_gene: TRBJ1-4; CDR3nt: TGTGCCAGCGAGGCAGAACTCGCAACTAATGAAAAACTGTTTTTT; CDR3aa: CASEAELATNEKLFF
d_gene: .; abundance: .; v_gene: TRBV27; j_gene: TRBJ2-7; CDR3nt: TGTGCCAGCAGTTTATCCCCAGGTTACGAGCAGTACTTC; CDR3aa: CASSLSPGYEQYF
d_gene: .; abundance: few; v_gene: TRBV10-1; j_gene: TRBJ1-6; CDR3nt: TGCGCCAGCAGACGTTACAGGGTAGGGGATTCACCCCTCCACTTT; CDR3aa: CASRRYRVGDSPLHF
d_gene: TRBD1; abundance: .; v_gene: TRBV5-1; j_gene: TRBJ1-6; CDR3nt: TGCGCCAGCAGCCCGGACAGGAATAATTCACCCCTCCACTTT; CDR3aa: CASSPDRNNSPLHF